The TCR beta chain described here comes from a study of tumor-infiltrating lymphocytes in primary liver carcinoma. Study-wide context: Patients of both sexes were 30 to 69 years old.

The CDR3 spans 11 residues. Germline V gene lookup returns CDR1 MNHNS and CDR2 SASEGT. V dropped 8 bases and J dropped 5 bases, with 9 bases sitting between them. With a constant-region primer, TCR beta cDNA was made from approximately 450 ng of total RNA. TCR beta libraries came from three nested multiplex PCR rounds using slightly modified ARM-PCR. Forward primers for TRBV1-TRBV30 and a C-beta reverse primer served the first two PCR rounds, at about 11 cycles each. A single record per CDR3 protein comes from TCRdb applying MiXCR to the multiplex PCR reads. The sample records approximately 310,000 distinct CDR3 sequences, about 62% being singletons. Blood RNA originated from unsorted whole blood, with germline DNA additionally extracted.

The sample comprised peripheral blood. The chain employs TRBV6-1 and TRBJ2-5; unclear D gene. This clonotype originated in a man aged 40-49 years with primary liver carcinoma and hepatitis B virus infection. This CDR3 is CASFTWETQYF. The CDR3 nucleotides read TGTGCCAGCTTCACGTGGGAGACCCAGTACTTC.